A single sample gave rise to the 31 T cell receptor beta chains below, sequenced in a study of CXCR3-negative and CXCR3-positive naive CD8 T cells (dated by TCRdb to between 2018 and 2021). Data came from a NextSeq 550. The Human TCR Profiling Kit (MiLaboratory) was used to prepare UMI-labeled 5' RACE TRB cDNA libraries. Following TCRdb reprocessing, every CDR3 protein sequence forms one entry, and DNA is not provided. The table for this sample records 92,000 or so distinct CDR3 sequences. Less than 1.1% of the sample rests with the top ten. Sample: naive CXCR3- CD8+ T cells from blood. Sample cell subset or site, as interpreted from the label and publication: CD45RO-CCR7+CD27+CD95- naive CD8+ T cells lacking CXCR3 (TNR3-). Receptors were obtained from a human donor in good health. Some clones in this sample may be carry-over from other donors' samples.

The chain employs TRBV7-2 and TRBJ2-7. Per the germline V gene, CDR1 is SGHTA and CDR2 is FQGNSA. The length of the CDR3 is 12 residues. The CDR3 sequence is CASSPVDHEQYF.

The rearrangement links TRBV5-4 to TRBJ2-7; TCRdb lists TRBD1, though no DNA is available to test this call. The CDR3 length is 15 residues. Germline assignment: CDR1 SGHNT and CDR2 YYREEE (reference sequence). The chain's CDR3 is CASSLERGEVYEQYF. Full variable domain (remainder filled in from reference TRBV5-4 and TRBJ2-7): ETGVTQSPTHLIKTRGQQVTLRCSSQSGHNTVSWYQQALGQGPQFIFQYYREEENGRGNFPPRFSGLQFPNYSSELNVNALELDDSALYLCASSLERGEVYEQYFGPGTRLTVT.

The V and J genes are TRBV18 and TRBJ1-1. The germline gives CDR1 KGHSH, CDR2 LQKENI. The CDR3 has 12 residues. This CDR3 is CASSPPGTEAFF. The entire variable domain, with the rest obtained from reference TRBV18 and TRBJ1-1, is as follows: NAGVMQNPRHLVRRRGQEARLRCSPMKGHSHVYWYRQLPEEGLKFMVYLQKENIIDESGMPKERFSAEFPKEGPSILRIQQVVRGDSAAYFCASSPPGTEAFFGQGTRLTVV.

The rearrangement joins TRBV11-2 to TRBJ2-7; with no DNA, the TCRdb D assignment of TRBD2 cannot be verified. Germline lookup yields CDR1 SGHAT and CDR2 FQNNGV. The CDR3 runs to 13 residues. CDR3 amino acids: CASSLSPVYEQYF. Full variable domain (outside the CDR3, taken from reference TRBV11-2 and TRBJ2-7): EAGVAQSPRYKIIEKRQSVAFWCNPISGHATLYWYQQILGQGPKLLIQFQNNGVVDDSQLPKDRFSAERLKGVDSTLKIQPAKLEDSAVYLCASSLSPVYEQYFGPGTRLTVT.

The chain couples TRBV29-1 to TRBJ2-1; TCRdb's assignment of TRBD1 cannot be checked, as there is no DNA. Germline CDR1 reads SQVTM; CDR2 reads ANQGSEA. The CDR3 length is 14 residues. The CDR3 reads CSVGAGGGYNEQFF.

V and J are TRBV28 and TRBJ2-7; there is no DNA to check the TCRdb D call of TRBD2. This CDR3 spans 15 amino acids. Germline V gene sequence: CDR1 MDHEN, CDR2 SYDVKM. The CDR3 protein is CASSPLGDSSYEQYF.

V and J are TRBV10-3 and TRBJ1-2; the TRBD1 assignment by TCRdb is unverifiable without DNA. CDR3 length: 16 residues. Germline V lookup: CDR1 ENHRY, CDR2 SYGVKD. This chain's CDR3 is CAISDAYRGANYGYTF.

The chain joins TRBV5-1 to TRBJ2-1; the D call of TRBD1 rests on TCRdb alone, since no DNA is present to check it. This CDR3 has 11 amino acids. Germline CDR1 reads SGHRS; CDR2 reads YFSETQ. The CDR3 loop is CASSFGTAQFF. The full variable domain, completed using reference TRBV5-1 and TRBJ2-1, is KAGVTQTPRYLIKTRGQQVTLSCSPISGHRSVSWYQQTPGQGLQFLFEYFSETQRNKGNFPGRFSGRQFSNSRSEMNVSTLELGDSALYLCASSFGTAQFFGPGTRLTVL.

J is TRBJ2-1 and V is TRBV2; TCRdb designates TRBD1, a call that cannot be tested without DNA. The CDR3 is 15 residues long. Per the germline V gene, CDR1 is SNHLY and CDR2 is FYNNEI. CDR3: CASSRTPGAYNEQFF.

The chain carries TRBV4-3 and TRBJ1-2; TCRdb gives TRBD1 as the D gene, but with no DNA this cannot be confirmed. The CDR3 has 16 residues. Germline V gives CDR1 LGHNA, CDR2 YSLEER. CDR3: CASSQDGAGSIYGYTF.

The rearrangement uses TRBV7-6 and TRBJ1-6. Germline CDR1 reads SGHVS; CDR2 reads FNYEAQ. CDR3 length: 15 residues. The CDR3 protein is CASSLGGFSDSPLHF.

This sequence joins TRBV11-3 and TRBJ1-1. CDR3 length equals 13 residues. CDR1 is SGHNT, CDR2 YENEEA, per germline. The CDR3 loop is CASSHRSNTEAFF.

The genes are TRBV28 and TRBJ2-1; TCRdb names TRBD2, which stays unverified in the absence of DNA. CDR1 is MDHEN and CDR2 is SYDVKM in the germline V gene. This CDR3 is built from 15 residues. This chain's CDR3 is CASSLRGSRYNEQFF.

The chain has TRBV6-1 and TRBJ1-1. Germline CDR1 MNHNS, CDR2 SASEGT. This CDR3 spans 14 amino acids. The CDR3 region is CASSEVIGYTETFF.

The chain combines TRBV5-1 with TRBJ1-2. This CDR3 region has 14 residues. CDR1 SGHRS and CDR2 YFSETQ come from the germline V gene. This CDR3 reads CASSLETGIYGYTF.

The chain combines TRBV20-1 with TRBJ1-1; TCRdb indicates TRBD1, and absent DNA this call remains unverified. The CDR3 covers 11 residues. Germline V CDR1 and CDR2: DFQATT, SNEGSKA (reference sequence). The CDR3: CSARTGREAFF.

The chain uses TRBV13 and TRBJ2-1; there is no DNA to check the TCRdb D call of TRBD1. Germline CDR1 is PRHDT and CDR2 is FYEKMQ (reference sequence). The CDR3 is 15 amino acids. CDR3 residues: CASSLSTGVYNEQFF.

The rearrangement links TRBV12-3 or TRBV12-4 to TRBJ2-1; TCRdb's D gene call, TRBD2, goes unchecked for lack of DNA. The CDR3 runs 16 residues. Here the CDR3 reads CASSPDLGAGSDEQFF.

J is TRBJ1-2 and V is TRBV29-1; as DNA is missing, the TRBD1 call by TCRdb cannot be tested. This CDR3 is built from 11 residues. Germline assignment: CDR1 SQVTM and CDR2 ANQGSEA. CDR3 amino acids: CSGGGDDGYTF. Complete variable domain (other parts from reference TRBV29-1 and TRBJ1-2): SAVISQKPSRDICQRGTSLTIQCQVDSQVTMMFWYRQQPGQSLTLIATANQGSEATYESGFVIDKFPISRPNLTFSTLTVSNMSPEDSSIYLCSGGGDDGYTFGSGTRLTVV.

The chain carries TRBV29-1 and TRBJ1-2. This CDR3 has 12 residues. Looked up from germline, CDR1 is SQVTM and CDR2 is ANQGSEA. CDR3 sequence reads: CSVAAGGGGYTF.

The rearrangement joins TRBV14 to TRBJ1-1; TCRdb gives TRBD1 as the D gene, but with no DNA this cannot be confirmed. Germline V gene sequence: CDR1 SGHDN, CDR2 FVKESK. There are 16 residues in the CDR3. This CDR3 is CASSQDKGGMNTEAFF.

This CDR3 is CASSLSGVGADTQYF. The V call is TRBV7-3, the J call TRBJ2-3. This CDR3 is 15 amino acids long. CDR1 is SGHTA and CDR2 is FQGTGA in the germline V gene. The variable domain in full, completed from reference TRBV7-3 and TRBJ2-3, reads GAGVSQTPSNKVTEKGKYVELRCDPISGHTALYWYRQSLGQGPEFLIYFQGTGAADDSGLPNDRFFAVRPEGSVSTLKIQRTERGDSAVYLCASSLSGVGADTQYFGPGTRLTVL.

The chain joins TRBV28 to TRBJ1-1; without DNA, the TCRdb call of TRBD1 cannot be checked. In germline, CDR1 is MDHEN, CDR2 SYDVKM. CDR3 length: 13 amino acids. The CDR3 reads CASSFRGRSEAFF.

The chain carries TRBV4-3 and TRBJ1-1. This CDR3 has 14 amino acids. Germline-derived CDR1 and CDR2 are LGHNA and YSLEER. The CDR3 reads CASSQDSGGGDAFF.

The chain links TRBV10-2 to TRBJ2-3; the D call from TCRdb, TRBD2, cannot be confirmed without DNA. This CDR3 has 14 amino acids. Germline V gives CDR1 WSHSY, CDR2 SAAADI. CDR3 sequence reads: CASSDLGPTDTQYF.

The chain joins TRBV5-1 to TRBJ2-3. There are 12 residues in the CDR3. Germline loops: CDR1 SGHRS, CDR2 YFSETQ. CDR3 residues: CASSPSSDTQYF. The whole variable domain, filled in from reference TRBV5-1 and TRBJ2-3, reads KAGVTQTPRYLIKTRGQQVTLSCSPISGHRSVSWYQQTPGQGLQFLFEYFSETQRNKGNFPGRFSGRQFSNSRSEMNVSTLELGDSALYLCASSPSSDTQYFGPGTRLTVL.

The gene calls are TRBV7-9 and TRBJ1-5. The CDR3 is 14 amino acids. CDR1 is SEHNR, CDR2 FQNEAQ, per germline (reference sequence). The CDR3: CASSLGGEEQPQHF.

This CDR3 is CASSPPGLVTQYF. This chain connects TRBV18 to TRBJ2-3. CDR3 length equals 13 residues. CDR1 is KGHSH and CDR2 is LQKENI in the germline V gene.

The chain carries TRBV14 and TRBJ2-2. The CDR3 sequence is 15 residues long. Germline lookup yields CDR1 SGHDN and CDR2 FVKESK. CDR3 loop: CASSPPFPNTGELFF.

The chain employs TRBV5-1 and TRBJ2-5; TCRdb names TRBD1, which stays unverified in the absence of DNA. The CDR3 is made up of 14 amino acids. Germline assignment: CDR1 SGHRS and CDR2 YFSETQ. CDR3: CASSLRGWEETQYF.

CDR3 region: CAILGSSYNEQFF. This chain uses TRBV12-3 or TRBV12-4 with TRBJ2-1. The CDR3 runs to 13 residues.